This T cell receptor beta chain was recovered during a study of blood T cell repertoires in COVID-19. Across the study: T cells, B-cell-depleted T cells, or PBMCs supplied cDNA or gDNA.

After removal of 5 bases from V and 7 bases from J, the junction contained 4 bases not matched to a gene. Germline V lookup: CDR1 MNHEY, CDR2 SVGAGI. The CDR3 sequence is 12 residues long. Assay: immunoSEQ multiplex PCR; the TCRdb copy retains only in-frame clones and omits some. The data contain approximately 400,000 clones, roughly 90% of them singletons. Recruitment covered about two dozen US areas and drew participants whose ages spanned roughly 18 to 100 years. Clinical history reported by participants formed the basis on which cohorts were assigned. Exposed enrollees had met someone with a PCR-confirmed or clinician-diagnosed COVID-19 case at some point within the 2 weeks before study entry.

The TCR sequence derives from a woman aged 40 to 50 who had been exposed to COVID-19. The chain uses TRBV6-5 and TRBJ1-2, with 7 bases matching TRBD1. Sequencing input: PBMCs or T cells enriched from blood (not recorded which). Here the CDR3 DNA reads TGTGCCAGCAGTCCAAACAGGGGTGGCTACACCTTC. Protein sequence: CASSPNRGGYTF.